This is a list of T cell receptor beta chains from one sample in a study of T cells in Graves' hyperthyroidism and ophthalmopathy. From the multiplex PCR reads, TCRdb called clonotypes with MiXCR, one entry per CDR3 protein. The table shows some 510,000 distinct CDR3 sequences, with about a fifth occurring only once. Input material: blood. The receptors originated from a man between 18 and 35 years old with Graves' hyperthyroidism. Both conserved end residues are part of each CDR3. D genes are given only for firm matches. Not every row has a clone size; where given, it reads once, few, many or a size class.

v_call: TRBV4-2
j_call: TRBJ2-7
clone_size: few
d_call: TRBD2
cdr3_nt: TGTGCCAGCAGCCAAGTTTTAGGGGCTAGCGGGGAATCCTACGAGCAGTACTTC
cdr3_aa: CASSQVLGASGESYEQYF

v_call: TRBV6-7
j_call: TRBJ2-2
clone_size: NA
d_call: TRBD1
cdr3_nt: TGTGCCAGCAGATTCTCCACCGGGACAGGGTATCGGGAGCTGTTTTTT
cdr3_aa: CASRFSTGTGYRELFF

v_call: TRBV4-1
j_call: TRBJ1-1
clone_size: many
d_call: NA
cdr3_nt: TGCGCCAGCAGCCAAGAAGCAGATCCTAACACTGAAGCTTTCTTT
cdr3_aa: CASSQEADPNTEAFF

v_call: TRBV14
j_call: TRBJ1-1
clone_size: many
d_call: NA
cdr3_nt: TGTGCCAGCAGCCAATCAGGTCAGAGTGAAGCTTTCTTT
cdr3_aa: CASSQSGQSEAFF

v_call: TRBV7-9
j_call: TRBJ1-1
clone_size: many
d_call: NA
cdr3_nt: TGTGCCAGCAGCGTTGGGGGGACTGAAGCTTTCTTT
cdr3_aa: CASSVGGTEAFF

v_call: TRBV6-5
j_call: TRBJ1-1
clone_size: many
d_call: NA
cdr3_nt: TGTGCCAGCAGTTATACAGGACAGACCACTGAAGCTTTCTTT
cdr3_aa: CASSYTGQTTEAFF

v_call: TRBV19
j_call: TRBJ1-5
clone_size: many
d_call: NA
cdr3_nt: TGTGCCAGTAGTATAAAGGACAGCAATCAGCCCCAGCATTTT
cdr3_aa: CASSIKDSNQPQHF

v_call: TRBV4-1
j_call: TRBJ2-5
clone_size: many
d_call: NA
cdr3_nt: TGCGCCAGCAGCCAAGATTGGGGGGGCTGGGGAGAGACCCAGTACTTC
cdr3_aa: CASSQDWGGWGETQYF

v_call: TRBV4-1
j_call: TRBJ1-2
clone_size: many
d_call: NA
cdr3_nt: TGCGCCAGCAGCCAAGAGAAGCAGGGGAACTATGGCTACACCTTC
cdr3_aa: CASSQEKQGNYGYTF

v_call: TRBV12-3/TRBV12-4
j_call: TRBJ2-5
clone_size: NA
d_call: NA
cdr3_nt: TGTGCCAGCAGTTCCTTAGCGGTGTACGGGACCCAGTACTTC
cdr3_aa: CASSSLAVYGTQYF

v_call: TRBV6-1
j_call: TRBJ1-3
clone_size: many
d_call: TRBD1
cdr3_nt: TGTGCCAGCAGTGAAGTAGGACAGGGCCTACGGTTCTCTGGAAACACCATATATTTT
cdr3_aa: CASSEVGQGLRFSGNTIYF

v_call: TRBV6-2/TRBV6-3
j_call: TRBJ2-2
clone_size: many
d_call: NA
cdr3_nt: TGTGCCAGCAGTTACGGGATGAACACCGGGGAGCTGTTTTTT
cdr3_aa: CASSYGMNTGELFF

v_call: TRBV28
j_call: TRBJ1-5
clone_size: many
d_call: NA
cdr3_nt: TGTGCCAGCAGTTATCTGGACGGAATCAATCAGCCCCAGCATTTT
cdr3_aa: CASSYLDGINQPQHF

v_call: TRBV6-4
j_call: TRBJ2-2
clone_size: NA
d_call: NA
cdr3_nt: TGTGCCAGCAGTGACTCATATCCTGGGGAGCTGTTTTTT
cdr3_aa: CASSDSYPGELFF

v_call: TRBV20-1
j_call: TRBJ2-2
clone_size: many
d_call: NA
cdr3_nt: TGCAGTGCCCCTGGTGACGGGGACTCGAACACCGGGGAGCTGTTTTTT
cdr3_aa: CSAPGDGDSNTGELFF

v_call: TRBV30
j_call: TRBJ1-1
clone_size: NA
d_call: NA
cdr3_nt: TGTGCCTGGACCCTCCAGAGGGGAGTCACTGAAGCTTTCTTT
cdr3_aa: CAWTLQRGVTEAFF

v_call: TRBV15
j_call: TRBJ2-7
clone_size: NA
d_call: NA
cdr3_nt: TGTGCCTCCAGCAATAAAGACGCCTTCGAGCAGTACTTC
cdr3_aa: CASSNKDAFEQYF